This T cell receptor beta chain stems from a study of blood T cells in healthy people across ages. General observations from the study: Per million T cells, the diversity of TCR beta decreased roughly linearly as age advanced.

Primers used in a second PCR of roughly 6 to 11 cycles were a sample-barcoded 5' primer and a J-beta primer mix. Using its own MiXCR run on the 5' RACE reads, TCRdb lists one record per CDR3 protein. The sample records some 760,000 distinct CDR3 sequences, approximately 25% being singletons. This clonotype was seen a handful of times. Antigen specificity is unknown. Trimming shortened V by 0 bases and J by 6 bases, and 9 bases separated the two germline ends. Germline V gene sequence: CDR1 MGHRA, CDR2 YSYEKL. The CDR3 covers 14 residues. The same data also went into a second study, on T cells of mothers and their children. Per that paper: Thymic selection shapes TCR recombination output similarly in related and unrelated pairs.

The chain is built from TRBV4-1 and TRBJ1-5, with D perhaps TRBD1 (5 bases). This clonotype originated in a boy between 10 and 17 years old in good health. The material sequenced was blood. The CDR3 sequence is CASSQEGEGQPQHF. Written as DNA, the CDR3 is TGCGCCAGCAGCCAAGAGGGGGAAGGTCAGCCCCAGCATTTT.